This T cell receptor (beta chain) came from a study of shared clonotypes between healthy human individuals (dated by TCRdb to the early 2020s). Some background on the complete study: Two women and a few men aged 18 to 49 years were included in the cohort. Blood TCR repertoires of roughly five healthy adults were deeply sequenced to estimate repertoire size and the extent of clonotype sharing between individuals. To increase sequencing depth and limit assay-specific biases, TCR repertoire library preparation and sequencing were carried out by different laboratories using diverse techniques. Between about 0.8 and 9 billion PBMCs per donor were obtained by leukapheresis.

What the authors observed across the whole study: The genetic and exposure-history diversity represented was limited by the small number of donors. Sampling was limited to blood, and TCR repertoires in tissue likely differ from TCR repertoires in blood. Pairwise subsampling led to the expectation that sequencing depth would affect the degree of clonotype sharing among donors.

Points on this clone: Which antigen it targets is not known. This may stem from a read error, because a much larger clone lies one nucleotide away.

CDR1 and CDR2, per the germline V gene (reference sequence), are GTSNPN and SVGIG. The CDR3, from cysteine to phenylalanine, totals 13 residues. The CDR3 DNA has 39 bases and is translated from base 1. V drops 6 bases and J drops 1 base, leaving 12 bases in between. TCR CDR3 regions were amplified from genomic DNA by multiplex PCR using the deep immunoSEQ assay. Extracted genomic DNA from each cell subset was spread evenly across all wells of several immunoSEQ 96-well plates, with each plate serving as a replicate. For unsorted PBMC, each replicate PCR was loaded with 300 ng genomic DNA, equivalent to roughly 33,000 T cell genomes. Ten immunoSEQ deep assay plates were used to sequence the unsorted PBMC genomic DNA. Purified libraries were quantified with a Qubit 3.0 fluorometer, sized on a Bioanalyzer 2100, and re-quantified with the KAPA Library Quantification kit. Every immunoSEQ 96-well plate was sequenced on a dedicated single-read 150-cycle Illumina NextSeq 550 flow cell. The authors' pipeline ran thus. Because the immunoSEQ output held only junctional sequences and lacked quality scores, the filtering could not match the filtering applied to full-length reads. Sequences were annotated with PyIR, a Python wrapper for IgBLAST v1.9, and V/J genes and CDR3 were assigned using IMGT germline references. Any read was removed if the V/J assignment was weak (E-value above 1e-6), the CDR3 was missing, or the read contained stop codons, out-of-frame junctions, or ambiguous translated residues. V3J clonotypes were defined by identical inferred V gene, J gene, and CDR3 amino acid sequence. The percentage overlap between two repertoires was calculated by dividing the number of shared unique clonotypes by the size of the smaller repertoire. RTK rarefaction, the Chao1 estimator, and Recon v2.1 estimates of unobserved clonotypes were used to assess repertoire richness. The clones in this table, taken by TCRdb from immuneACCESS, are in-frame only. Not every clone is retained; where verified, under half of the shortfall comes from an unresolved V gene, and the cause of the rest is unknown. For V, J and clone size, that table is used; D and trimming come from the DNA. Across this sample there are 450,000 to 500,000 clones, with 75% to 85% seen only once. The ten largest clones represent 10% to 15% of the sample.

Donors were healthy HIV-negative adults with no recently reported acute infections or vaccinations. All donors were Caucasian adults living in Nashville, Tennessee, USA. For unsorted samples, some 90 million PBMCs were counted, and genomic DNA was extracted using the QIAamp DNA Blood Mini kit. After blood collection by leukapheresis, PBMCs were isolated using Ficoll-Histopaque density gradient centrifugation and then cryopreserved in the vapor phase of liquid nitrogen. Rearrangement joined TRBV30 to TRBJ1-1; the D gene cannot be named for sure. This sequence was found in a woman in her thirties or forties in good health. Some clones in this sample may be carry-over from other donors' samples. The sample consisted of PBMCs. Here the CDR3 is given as CACDRNENTEAFF. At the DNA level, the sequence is TGTGCCTGTGACCGTAATGAGAACACTGAAGCTTTCTTT.